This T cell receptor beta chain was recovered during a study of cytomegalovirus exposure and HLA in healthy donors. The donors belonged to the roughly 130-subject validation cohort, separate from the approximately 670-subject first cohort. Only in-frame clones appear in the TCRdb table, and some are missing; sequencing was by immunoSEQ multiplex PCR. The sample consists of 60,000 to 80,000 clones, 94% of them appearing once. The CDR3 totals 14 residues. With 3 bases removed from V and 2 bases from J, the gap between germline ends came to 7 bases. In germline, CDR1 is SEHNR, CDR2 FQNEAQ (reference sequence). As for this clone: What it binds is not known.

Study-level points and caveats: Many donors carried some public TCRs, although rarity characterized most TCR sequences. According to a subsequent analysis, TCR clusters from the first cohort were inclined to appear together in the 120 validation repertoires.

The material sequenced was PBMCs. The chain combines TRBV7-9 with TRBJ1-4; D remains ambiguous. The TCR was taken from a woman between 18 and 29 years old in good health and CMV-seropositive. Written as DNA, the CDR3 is TGTGCCAGCAGCTTGTCCAGTACTAATGAAAAACTGTTTTTT. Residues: CASSLSSTNEKLFF.